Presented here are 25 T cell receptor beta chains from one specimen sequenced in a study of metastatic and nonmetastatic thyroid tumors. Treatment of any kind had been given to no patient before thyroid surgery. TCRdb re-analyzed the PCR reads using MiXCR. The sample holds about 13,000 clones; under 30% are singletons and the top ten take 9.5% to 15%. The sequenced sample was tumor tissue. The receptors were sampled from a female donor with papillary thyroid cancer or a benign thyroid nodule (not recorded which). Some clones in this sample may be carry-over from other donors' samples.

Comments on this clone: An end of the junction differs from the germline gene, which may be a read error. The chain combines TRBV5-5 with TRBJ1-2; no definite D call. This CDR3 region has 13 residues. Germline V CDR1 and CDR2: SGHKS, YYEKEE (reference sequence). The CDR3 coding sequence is TGTGCCAGCGGCTTGAAACTAGCGCTAGGCTACACCTTC. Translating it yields CASGLKLALGYTF.

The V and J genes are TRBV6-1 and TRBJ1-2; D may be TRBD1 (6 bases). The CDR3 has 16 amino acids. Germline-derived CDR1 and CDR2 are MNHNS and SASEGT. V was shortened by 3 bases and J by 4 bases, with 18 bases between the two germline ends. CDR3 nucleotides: TGTGCCAGCAGTGACTACAGGGTCTTTAATGTCTATGGCTACACCTTC. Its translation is CASSDYRVFNVYGYTF.

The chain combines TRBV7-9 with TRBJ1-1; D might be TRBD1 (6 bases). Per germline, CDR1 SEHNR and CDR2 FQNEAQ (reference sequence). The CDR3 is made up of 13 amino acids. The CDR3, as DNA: TGTGTCATCAGCCCTACCAGGGGTACTGAAGCTTTCTTT. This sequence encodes CVISPTRGTEAFF.

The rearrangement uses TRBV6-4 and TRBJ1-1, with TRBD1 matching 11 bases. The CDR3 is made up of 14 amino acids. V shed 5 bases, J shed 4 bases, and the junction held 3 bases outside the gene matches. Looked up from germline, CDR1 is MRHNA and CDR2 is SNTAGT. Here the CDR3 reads CASSPGQGVTEAFF. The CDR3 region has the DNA TGTGCCAGCAGTCCGGGACAGGGGGTCACTGAAGCTTTCTTT.

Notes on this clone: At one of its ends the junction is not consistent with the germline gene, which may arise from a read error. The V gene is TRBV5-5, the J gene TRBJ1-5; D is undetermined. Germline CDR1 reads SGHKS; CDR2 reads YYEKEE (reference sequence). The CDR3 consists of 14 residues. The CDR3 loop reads CSSSLGGINQPQHF. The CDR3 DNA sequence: TGTTCCAGCAGCTTGGGTGGTATCAATCAGCCCCAGCATTTT.

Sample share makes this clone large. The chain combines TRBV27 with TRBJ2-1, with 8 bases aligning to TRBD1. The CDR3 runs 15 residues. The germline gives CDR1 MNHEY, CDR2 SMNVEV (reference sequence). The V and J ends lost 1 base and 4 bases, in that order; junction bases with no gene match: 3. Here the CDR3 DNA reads TGTGCCAGCAGTTTATTCAGGGGGCTATACAATGAGCAGTTCTTC. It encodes CASSLFRGLYNEQFF.

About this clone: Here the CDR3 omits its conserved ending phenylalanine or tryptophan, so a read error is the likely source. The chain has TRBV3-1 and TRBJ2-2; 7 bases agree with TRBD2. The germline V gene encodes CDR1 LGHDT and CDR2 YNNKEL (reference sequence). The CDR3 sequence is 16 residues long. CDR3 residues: CAISPHARTSTGELFL. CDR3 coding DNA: TGTGCCATCAGCCCCCACGCCCGGACTAGCACCGGGGAGCTGTTTTTA.

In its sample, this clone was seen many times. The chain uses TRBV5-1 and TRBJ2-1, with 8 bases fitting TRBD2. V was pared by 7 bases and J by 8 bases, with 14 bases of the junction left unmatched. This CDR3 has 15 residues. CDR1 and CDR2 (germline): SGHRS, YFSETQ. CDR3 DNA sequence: TGCGCCAGCTTAGAACCGGGACTAGGAGTATATGAGCAGTTCTTC. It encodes CASLEPGLGVYEQFF.

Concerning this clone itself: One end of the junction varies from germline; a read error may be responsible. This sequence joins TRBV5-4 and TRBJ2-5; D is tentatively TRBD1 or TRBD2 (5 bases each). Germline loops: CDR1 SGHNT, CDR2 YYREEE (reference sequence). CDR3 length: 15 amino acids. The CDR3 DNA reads TGTGCCAGCAGCTTGGGGGAAAGTCCAAGAGGGACCCTGTACTTC. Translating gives CASSLGESPRGTLYF.

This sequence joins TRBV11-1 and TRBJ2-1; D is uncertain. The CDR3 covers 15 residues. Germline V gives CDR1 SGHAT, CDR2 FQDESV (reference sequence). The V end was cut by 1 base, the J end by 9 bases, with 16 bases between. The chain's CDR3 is CASSLVRPLGSEQFF. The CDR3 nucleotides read TGTGCCAGCAGCTTAGTGAGACCCCTGGGCAGTGAGCAGTTCTTC. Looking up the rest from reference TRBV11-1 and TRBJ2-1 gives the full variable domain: EAEVAQSPRYKITEKSQAVAFWCDPISGHATLYWYRQILGQGPELLVQFQDESVVDDSQLPKDRFSAERLKGVDSTLKIQPAELGDSAMYLCASSLVRPLGSEQFFGPGTRLTVL.

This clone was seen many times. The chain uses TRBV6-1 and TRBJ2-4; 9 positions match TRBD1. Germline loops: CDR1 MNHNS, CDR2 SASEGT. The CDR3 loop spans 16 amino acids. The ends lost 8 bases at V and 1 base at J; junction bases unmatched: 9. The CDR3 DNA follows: TGTGCCAGCCCAAGTCCCGGGACAGGGGCCAAAAACATTCAGTACTTC. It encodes CASPSPGTGAKNIQYF.

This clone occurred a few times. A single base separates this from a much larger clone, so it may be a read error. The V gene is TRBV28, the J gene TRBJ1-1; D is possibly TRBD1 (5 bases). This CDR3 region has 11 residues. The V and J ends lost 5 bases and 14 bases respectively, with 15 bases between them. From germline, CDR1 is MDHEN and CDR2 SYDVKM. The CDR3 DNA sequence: TGTGCCAGCAGTGAGGGGCGGATGTCCTTCTTT. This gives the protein CASSEGRMSFF. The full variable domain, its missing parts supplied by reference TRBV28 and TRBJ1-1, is DVKVTQSSRYLVKRTGEKVFLECVQDMDHENMFWYRQDPGLGLRLIYFSYDVKMKEKGDIPEGYSVSREKKERFSLILESASTNQTSMYLCASSEGRMSFFGQGTRLTVV.

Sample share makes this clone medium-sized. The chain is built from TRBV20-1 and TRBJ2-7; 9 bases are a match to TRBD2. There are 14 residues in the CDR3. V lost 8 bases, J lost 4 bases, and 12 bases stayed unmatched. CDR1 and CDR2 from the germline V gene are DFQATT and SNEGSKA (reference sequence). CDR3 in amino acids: CSHASLAGLYEQYF. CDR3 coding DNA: TGCAGTCACGCATCTCTAGCGGGATTGTACGAGCAGTACTTC.

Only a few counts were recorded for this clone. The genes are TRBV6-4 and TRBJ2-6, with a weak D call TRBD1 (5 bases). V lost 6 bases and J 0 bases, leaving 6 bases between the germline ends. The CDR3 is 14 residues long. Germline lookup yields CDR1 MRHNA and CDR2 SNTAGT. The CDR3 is CASRDSSGANVLTF. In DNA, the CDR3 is TGTGCCAGCAGAGACAGCTCTGGGGCCAACGTCCTGACTTTC.

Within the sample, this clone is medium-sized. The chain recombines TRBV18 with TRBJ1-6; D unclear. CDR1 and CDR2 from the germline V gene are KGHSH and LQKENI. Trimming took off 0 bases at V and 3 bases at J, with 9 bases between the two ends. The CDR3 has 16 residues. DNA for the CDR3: TGTGCCAGCTCACCACCAGGCGGGGTCTATAATTCACCCCTCCACTTT. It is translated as CASSPPGGVYNSPLHF.

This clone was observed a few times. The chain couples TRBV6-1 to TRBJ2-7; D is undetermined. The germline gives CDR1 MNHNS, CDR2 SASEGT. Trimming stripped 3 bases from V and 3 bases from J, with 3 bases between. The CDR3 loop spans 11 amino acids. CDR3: CASSDLYEQYF. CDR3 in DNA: TGTGCCAGCAGTGATCTCTACGAGCAGTACTTC.

CDR3 DNA: TGCAGCACGCGGGCTGGGAACACAGATACGCAGTATTTT. Its translation is CSTRAGNTDTQYF. The J gene is TRBJ2-3, the V gene TRBV29-1; possibly TRBD2 for D (5 bases). The CDR3 is 13 amino acids. The V and J ends lost 8 bases and 2 bases respectively, with 14 bases between them. CDR1 is SQVTM and CDR2 is ANQGSEA in the germline V gene.

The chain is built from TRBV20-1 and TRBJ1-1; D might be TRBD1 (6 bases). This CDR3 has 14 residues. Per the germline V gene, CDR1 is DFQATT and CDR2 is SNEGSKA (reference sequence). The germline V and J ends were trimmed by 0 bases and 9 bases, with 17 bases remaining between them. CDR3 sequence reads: CSARDRGGLMQAFF. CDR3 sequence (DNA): TGCAGTGCTAGAGATAGGGGGGGCTTGATGCAAGCTTTCTTT.

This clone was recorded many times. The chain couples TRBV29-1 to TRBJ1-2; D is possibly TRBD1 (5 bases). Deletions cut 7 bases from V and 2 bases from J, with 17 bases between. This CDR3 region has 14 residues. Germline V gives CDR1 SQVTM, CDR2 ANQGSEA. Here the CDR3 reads CSAGPRVWNYGYTF. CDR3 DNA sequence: TGCAGCGCGGGACCCAGGGTTTGGAACTATGGCTACACCTTC.

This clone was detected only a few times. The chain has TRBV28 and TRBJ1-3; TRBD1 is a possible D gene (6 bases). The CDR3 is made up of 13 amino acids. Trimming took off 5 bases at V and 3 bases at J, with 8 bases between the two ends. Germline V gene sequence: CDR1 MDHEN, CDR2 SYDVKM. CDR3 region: CASSQGIGNTIYF. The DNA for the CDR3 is TGTGCCAGCAGTCAGGGGATTGGAAACACCATATATTTT.

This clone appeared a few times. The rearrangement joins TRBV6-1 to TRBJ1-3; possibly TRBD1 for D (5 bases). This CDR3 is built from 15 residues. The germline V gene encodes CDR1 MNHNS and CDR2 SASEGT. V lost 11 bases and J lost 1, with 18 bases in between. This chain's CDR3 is CAGRDWDVSGNTIYF. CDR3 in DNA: TGTGCCGGACGGGATTGGGACGTTTCTGGAAACACCATATATTTT.

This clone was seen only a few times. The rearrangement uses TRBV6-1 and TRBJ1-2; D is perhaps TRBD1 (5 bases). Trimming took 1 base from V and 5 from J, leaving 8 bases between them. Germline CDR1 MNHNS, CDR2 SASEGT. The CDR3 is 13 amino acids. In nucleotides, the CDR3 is TGTGCCAGCAGTGAAGAGGGACTTTATGGCTACACCTTC. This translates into CASSEEGLYGYTF.

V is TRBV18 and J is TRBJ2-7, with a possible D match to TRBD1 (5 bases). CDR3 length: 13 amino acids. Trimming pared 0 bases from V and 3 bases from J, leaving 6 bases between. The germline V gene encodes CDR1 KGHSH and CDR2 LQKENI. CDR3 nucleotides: TGTGCCAGCTCACCACCCCAGGGCTACGAGCAGTACTTC. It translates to CASSPPQGYEQYF.

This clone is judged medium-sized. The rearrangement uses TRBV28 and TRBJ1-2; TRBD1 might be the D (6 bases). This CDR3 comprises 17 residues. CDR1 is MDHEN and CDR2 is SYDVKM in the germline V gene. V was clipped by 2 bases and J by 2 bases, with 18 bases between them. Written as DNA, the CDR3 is TGTGCCAGCAGTTTAGTGGGGGGCACCTATGTGAACTATGGCTACACCTTC. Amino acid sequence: CASSLVGGTYVNYGYTF.

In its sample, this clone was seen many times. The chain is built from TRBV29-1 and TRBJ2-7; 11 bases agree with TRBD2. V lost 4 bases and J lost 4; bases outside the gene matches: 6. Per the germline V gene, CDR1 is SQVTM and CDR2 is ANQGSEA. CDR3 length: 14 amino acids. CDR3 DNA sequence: TGCAGCGTTGGTCTAGCGGGAGGAGGGTACGAGCAGTACTTC. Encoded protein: CSVGLAGGGYEQYF.